Sequencing of this T cell receptor beta chain was carried out in a study of molecular identifiers for immune sequencing clone quantification. TCRdb analysed the PCR reads with MiXCR anew, one entry per CDR3 protein. This table has approximately 590,000 distinct CDR3 sequences, roughly 27% appearing once. CDR3 length: 15 amino acids. Germline loops: CDR1 SGHDT, CDR2 YYEEEE. Concerning this clonotype: One end of the junction does not line up with germline, which may come from a read error.

The chain employs TRBV5-6 and TRBJ1-3, with unresolved D. The sequence came from a human donor in good health. Some libraries in this study had Jurkat cell RNA spiked in. The sequencing sample was made of naive CD8+ T cells from blood, with Jurkat cell RNA spiked in. Subset of the sample: FACS-sorted CD8+CD4-CCR7+CD45RA+ naive T cells. CDR3 sequence: CASSLDSASGNSIYF. The CDR3 nucleotides read TGTGCCAGCAGCTTAGACTCGGCCTCTGGAAACTCCATATATTTT.